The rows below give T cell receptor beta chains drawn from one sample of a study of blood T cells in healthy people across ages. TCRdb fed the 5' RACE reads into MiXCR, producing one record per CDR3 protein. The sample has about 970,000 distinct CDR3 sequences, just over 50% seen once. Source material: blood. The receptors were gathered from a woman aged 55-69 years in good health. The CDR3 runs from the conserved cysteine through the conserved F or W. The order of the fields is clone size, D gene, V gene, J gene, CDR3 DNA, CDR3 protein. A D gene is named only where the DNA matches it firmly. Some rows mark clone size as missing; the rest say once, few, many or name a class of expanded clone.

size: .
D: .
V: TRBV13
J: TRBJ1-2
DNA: TGTGCCAGCAGCTCGCAGGGGTGTGGCTACACCTTC
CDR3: CASSSQGCGYTF

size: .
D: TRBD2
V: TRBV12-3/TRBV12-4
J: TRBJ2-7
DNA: TGTGCCAGCAGTTTAGGCCTAGCGGGAGGGCACTACGAGCAGTACTTC
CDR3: CASSLGLAGGHYEQYF

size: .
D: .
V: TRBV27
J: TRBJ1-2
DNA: TGTGCCAGCAGTTTGGGTTCCCTTACTCCGCGGGGCTACACCTTC
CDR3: CASSLGSLTPRGYTF

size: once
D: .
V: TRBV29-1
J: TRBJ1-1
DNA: TGCAGCGTTGTTTCGGGAGAGTCTGAAGCTTTCTTT
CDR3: CSVVSGESEAFF

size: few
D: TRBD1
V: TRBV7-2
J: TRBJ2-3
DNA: TGTGCCAGCATCACCAGGACAGGGGGGAGTAGTGCGCAGTATTTT
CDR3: CASITRTGGSSAQYF

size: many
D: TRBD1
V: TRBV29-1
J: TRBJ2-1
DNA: TGCAGCGGGGTCGGGACAGGCCCGTACAATGAGCAGTTCTTC
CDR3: CSGVGTGPYNEQFF

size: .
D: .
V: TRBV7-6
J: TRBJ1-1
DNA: TGTGCCAGCAGCTTATCTGAGAACACTGAAGCTTTCTTT
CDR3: CASSLSENTEAFF

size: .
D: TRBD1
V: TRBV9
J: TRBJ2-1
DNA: TGTGCCAGCAGCGACGGGACAGGGTTCGATGAGCAGTTCTTC
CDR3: CASSDGTGFDEQFF

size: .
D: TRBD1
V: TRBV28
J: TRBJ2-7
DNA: TGTTCCTCACGGACAGGCGGAGGCTCCTACGAGCAGTACTTC
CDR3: CSSRTGGGSYEQYF

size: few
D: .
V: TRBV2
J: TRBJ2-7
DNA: TGTGCCAGCAGAGACCCCAGGGAGGTCTACGAGCAGTACTTC
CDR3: CASRDPREVYEQYF

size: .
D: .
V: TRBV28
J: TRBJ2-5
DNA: TGTGCCAGCAATCTCGGCTCGGGTACTGGGGAGACCCAGTACTTC
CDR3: CASNLGSGTGETQYF

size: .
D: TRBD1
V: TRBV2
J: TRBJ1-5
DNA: TGTGCCAGCAGTGTGGGACAGGCGAAAAGCAATCAGCCCCAGCATTTT
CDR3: CASSVGQAKSNQPQHF

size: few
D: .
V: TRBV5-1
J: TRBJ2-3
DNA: TGCGCCAGCAGCTTGGAGGGTAGCAACCCAGATACGCAGTATTTT
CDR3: CASSLEGSNPDTQYF

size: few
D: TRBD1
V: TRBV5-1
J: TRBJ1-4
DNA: TGCGCCAGCAGCTTGGCGGGACAGGCAAATGAAAAACTGTTTTTT
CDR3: CASSLAGQANEKLFF

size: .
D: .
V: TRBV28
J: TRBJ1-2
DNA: TGTGCCAGCAGTTTAATGCAGTATGGCTACACCTTC
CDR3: CASSLMQYGYTF

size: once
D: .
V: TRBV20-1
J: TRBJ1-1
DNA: TGCAGTGCTAGCACCTCGTGGGCTACGAACACTGAAGCTTTCTTT
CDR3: CSASTSWATNTEAFF

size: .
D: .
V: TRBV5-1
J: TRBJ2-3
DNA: TGCGCCAGCACTACCAGGGATTGGAGCACAGATACGCAGTATTTT
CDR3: CASTTRDWSTDTQYF

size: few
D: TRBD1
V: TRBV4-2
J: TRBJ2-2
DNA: TGTGCCAGCAGCCCTCGGGACAGGGGGCTGACCGGGGAGCTGTTTTTT
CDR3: CASSPRDRGLTGELFF

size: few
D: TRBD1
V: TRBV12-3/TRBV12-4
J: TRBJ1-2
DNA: TGTGCCAGCAGTCCTCGGACAGGGACTACCTCCAACTATGGCTACACCTTC
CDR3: CASSPRTGTTSNYGYTF

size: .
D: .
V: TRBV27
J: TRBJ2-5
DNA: TGTGCCAGCAGTACCTCTATCCGAGAGACCCAGTACTTC
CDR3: CASSTSIRETQYF

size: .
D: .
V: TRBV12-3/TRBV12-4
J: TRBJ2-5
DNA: TGTGCCAGCAGTTTCGCGGGGCTCAAGGAGACCCAGTACTTC
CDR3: CASSFAGLKETQYF

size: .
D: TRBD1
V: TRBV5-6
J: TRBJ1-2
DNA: TGTGCCAGCAGCCTACGGACAGGGTCAAATGGCTACACCTTC
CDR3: CASSLRTGSNGYTF

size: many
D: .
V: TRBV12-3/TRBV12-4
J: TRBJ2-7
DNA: TGTGCCAGCAGTTTAGGCGGTATCTACGAGCAGTACTTC
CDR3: CASSLGGIYEQYF

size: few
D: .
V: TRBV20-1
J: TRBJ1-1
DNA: TGCAGTGCTAGAACGGGCAACACTGAAGCTTTCTTT
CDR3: CSARTGNTEAFF

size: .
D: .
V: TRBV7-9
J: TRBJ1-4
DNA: TGTGCCAGCAGCTTAAACCCACGCGGGGTAGGGAATGAAAAACTGTTTTTT
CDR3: CASSLNPRGVGNEKLFF

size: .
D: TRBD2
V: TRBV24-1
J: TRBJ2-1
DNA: TGTGCCACCAGAGAGACTAGCGGGACTGTTCCGTTCTTC
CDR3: CATRETSGTVPFF

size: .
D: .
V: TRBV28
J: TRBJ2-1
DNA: TGTGCCAGCAGTTTAGCCCGCGCTTCAGTGTCCTACAATGAGCAGTTCTTC
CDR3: CASSLARASVSYNEQFF

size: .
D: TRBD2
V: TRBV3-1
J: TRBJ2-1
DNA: TGTGCCAGCAGCCAAATAGCGGGATCTGAGCAGTTCTTC
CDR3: CASSQIAGSEQFF

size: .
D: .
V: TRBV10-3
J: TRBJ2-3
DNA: TGTGCCATCAGCCCGAGCGACCCGGGACACGTCTTGAGCACAGATACGCAGTATTTT
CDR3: CAISPSDPGHVLSTDTQYF